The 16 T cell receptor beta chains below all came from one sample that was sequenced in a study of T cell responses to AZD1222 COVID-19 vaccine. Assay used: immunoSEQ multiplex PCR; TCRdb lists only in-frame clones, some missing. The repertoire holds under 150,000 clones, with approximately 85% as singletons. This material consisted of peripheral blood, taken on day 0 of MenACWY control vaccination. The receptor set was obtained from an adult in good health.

The CDR3 spells CASSYSSGAGYTF. CDR3 DNA sequence: TGTGCCAGCAGTTACTCTTCAGGGGCTGGCTACACCTTC. The chain employs TRBV6-6 and TRBJ1-2; D may be TRBD1 (6 bases). This CDR3 region has 13 residues. Trimming took 0 bases from V and 7 from J, leaving 9 bases between them. CDR1 is MNHNY, CDR2 SVGAGI, per germline (reference sequence).

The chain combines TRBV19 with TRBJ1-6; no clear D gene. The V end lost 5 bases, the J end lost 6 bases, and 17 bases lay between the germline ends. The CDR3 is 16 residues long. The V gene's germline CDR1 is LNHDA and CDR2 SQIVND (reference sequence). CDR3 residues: CASSVSWTAGNSPLHF. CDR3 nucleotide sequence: TGTGCCAGTAGTGTAAGTTGGACCGCGGGTAATTCACCCCTCCACTTT.

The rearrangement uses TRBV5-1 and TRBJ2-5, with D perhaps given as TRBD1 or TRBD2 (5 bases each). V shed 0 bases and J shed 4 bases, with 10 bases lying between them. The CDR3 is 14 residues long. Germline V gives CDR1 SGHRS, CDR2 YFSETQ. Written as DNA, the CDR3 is TGCGCCAGCAGCTTGGGACGGGGCCTAGAGACCCAGTACTTC. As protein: CASSLGRGLETQYF. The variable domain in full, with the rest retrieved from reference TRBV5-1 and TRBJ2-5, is KAGVTQTPRYLIKTRGQQVTLSCSPISGHRSVSWYQQTPGQGLQFLFEYFSETQRNKGNFPGRFSGRQFSNSRSEMNVSTLELGDSALYLCASSLGRGLETQYFGPGTRLLVL.

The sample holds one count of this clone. Written as DNA, the CDR3 is TGTGCCAGCAGCTTAGCGCGCGGGACCGGGGAGCTGTTTTTT. Translating it yields CASSLARGTGELFF. The V and J genes are TRBV7-8 and TRBJ2-2, with D perhaps matching TRBD2 (5 bases). The germline V gene has CDR1 SGHVS and CDR2 FQNEAQ. Between the trimmed V and J ends, which lost 0 bases and 5 bases, there was a span of 7 bases. CDR3 size: 14 residues.

The DNA of the CDR3 is TGTGCCACCAGCAGAGATCAGAAGAGCAATGAGCAGTTCTTC. Its translation is CATSRDQKSNEQFF. The chain combines TRBV15 with TRBJ2-1; D is uncertain. CDR3 length: 14 residues. Germline V gene lookup returns CDR1 LNHNV and CDR2 YYDKDF (reference sequence). Trimming cost V 0 bases and J 6 bases, with 9 bases left between them.

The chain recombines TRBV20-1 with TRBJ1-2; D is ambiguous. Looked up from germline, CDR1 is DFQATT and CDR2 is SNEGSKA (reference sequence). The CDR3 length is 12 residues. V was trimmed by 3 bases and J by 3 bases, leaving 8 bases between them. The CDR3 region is CSASDLYYGYTF. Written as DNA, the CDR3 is TGCAGTGCTAGTGACCTTTACTATGGCTACACCTTC.

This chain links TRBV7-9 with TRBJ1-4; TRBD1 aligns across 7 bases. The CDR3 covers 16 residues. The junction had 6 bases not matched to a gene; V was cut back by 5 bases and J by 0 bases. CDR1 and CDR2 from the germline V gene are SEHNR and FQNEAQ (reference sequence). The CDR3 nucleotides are TGTGCCAGCAGCGGGCGACAGGGCGCAACTAATGAAAAACTGTTTTTT. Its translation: CASSGRQGATNEKLFF.

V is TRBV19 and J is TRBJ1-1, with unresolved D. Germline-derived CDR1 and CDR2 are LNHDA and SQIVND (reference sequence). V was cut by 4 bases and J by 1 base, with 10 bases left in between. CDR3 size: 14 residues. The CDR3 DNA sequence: TGTGCCAGTAGTAGCCGGTGGGGGAACACTGAAGCTTTCTTT. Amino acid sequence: CASSSRWGNTEAFF. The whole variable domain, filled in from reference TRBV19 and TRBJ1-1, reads DGGITQSPKYLFRKEGQNVTLSCEQNLNHDAMYWYRQDPGQGLRLIYYSQIVNDFQKGDIAEGYSVSREKKESFPLTVTSAQKNPTAFYLCASSSRWGNTEAFFGQGTRLTVV.

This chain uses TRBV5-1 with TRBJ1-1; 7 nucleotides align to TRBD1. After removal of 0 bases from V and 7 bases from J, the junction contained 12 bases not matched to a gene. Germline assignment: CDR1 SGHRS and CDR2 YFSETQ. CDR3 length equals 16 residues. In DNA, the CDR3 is TGCGCCAGCAGCTTGGACAGGGGAGGGCCCGGCGGTGAAGCTTTCTTT. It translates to CASSLDRGGPGGEAFF. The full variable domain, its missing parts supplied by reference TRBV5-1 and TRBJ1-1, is KAGVTQTPRYLIKTRGQQVTLSCSPISGHRSVSWYQQTPGQGLQFLFEYFSETQRNKGNFPGRFSGRQFSNSRSEMNVSTLELGDSALYLCASSLDRGGPGGEAFFGQGTRLTVV.

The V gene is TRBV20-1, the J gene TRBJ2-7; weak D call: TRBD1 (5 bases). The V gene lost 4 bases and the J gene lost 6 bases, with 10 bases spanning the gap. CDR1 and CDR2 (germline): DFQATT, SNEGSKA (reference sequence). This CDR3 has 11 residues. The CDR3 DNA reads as TGCAGTGCTAAGCAGGGCGGCGAGCAGTACTTC. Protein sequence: CSAKQGGEQYF.

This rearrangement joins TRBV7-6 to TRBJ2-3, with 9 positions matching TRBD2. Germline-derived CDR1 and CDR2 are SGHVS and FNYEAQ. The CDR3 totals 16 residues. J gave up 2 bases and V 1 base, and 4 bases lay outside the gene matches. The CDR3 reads CASSLVAGAITDTQYF. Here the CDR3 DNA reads TGTGCCAGCAGCTTAGTAGCGGGGGCGATCACAGATACGCAGTATTTT.

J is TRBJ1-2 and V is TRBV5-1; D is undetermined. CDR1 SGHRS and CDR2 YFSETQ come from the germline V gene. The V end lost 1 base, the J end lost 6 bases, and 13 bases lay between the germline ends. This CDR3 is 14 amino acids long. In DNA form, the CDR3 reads TGCGCCAGCAGCTTGAATTCGGGATACGATGGCTACACCTTC. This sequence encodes CASSLNSGYDGYTF.

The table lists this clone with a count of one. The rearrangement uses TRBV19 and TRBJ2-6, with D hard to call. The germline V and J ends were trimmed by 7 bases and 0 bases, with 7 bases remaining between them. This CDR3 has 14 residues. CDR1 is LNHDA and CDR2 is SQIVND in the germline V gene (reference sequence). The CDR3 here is CASIKNSGANVLTF. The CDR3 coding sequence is TGTGCCAGTATAAAGAACTCTGGGGCCAACGTCCTGACTTTC. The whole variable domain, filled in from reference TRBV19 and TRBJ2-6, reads DGGITQSPKYLFRKEGQNVTLSCEQNLNHDAMYWYRQDPGQGLRLIYYSQIVNDFQKGDIAEGYSVSREKKESFPLTVTSAQKNPTAFYLCASIKNSGANVLTFGAGSRLTVL.

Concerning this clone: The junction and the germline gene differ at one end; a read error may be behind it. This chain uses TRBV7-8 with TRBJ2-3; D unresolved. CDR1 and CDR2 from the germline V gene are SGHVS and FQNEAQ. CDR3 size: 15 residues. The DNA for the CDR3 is TGTGCCAGCAGGACTGACCGAACGCGCACCGATACGCAGTATTTT. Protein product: CASRTDRTRTDTQYF.

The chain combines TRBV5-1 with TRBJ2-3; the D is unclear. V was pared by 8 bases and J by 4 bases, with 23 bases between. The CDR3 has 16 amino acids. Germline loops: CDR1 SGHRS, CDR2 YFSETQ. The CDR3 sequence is CASSNGPPRAADTQYF. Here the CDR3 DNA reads TGCGCCAGTTCCAACGGCCCACCCCGGGCCGCAGATACGCAGTATTTT.

In DNA form, the CDR3 reads TGTGCCAGCAGCCATCGAGCCAGGGGTAGTGGAAACACCATATATTTT. It is translated as CASSHRARGSGNTIYF. This rearrangement joins TRBV3-1 (or the pseudogene TRBV3-2) to TRBJ1-3; the D gene is possibly TRBD1 (6 bases). The CDR3 runs 16 residues. Germline V gene sequence: CDR1 LGHDT, CDR2 YNNKEL (reference sequence). V gave up 3 bases and J gave up 3 bases, with 15 bases separating them.